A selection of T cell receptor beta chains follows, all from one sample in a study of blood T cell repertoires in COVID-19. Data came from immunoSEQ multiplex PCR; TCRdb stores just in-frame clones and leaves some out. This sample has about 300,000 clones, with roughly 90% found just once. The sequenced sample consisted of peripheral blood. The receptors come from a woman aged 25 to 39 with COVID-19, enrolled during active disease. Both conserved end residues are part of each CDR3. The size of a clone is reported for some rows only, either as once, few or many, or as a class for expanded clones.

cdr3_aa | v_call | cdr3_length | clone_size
CASSETGPHGYTF | TRBV2 | 13 | -
CASSPTANYGYTF | TRBV12-3/TRBV12-4 | 13 | -
CASNDGTSLGQYF | TRBV9 | 13 | -
CSVEPGQGEEKLFF | TRBV29-1 | 14 | once
CASARGGGEKLFF | TRBV19 | 13 | -
CASSMIQGVTQYF | TRBV5-1 | 13 | once
CASSPPAGNAPLHF | TRBV7-2 | 14 | -
CASSYRTGTGNTIYF | TRBV6-5 | 15 | -
CASSVAGLAGRSDTQYF | TRBV9 | 17 | -
CASSWNRGTSEAFF | TRBV5-6 | 14 | once
CASSLFRTVSNQPQHF | TRBV28 | 16 | -
CASSYGRGGNSPLHF | TRBV6-5 | 15 | -
CASSSPRGNEQFF | TRBV11-2 | 13 | -
CASSSGGQGARGYTF | TRBV5-1 | 15 | -
CSVEGLTTSGGSYEQYF | TRBV29-1 | 17 | -
CASSVSRGRLGYTF | TRBV9 | 14 | few
CASSDAFSSYNEQFF | TRBV2 | 15 | -
CASSQGVNSNQPQHF | TRBV4-1 | 15 | -
CASRTSGGTQYF | TRBV11-2 | 12 | once
CASSRDSANTGELFF | TRBV5-4 | 15 | -
CASSVIGLAGATGTQYF | TRBV9 | 17 | -
CASSLEGTGNGGQYF | TRBV2 | 15 | -
CASTGGGAVSEQYF | TRBV6-6 | 14 | -
CASSYETGGGYTF | TRBV12-3/TRBV12-4 | 13 | -
CASRGQGSGYTF | TRBV12-3/TRBV12-4 | 12 | -
CASSPGTGDYGYTF | TRBV18 | 14 | -
CASSSGWGLWSPLHF | TRBV7-9 | 15 | -
CASSYLTGPISGNTIYF | TRBV5-4 | 17 | few
CASSPSGTGAGELFF | TRBV7-9 | 15 | -
CASSPARTLNYGYTF | TRBV7-2 | 15 | -
CASSAGGLGGYTF | TRBV6-4 | 13 | -
CAISESLASYNEQFF | TRBV10-3 | 15 | -
CASITSNGGEAFF | TRBV2 | 13 | -
CASSISGGSGYTF | TRBV19 | 13 | -
CASSLGHTRDYGYTF | TRBV3-1/TRBV3-2 | 15 | -
CASSIRVGTGYEKLFF | TRBV19 | 16 | -
CASSLDRLDSPLHF | TRBV5-5 | 14 | -